One sample yielded the 22 T cell receptor beta chains listed below, sequenced in a study of beta chain features in type 1 diabetes. Expressed TCRB transcripts were sequenced, since all the RNA that had been isolated was reverse transcribed. Sequenced by immunoSEQ multiplex PCR; TCRdb stores in-frame clones only, minus some. Of around 320,000 clones in the sample, roughly 15% were seen once. Sequenced material: central memory CD4+ T cells from blood. The receptor source for this set is a man aged 30 to 39 in good health.

This clone was observed a few times. The V call is TRBV30, the J call TRBJ2-3; D unresolved. Germline V gene data show CDR1 as GTSNPN and CDR2 as SVGIG (reference sequence). This CDR3 has 14 residues. V dropped 2 bases and J dropped 6 bases, with 15 bases sitting between them. The CDR3 reads CAWSPLRMSDTQYF. The DNA of the CDR3 is TGTGCCTGGAGTCCGCTCAGGATGTCGGATACGCAGTATTTT.

This rearrangement joins TRBV5-1 to TRBJ1-6; weak D call: TRBD1 (5 bases). Germline V gives CDR1 SGHRS, CDR2 YFSETQ. The CDR3 runs to 14 residues. V lost 4 bases to trimming and J lost 10 bases, with 15 bases between them. The CDR3 spells CASSRAGVRSPLHF. The CDR3 nucleotides are TGCGCCAGCAGCCGGGCGGGGGTCCGGTCACCCCTCCACTTT.

The V gene is TRBV29-1, the J gene TRBJ1-2; D is undetermined. Looked up from germline, CDR1 is SQVTM and CDR2 is ANQGSEA. Trimming removed 4 bases from V and 4 bases from J, with 10 bases in between. This CDR3 is 12 amino acids long. The CDR3 DNA follows: TGCAGCGTTGCCCGGGGAGGCTATGGCTACACCTTC. This codes for CSVARGGYGYTF.

This clone was detected a few times. The genes are TRBV15 and TRBJ1-4, with D possibly TRBD1 on 6 matching bases. This CDR3 has 15 amino acids. Germline V CDR1 and CDR2: LNHNV, YYDKDF (reference sequence). V lost 1 base and J 7 bases, leaving 13 bases between the germline ends. In nucleotides, the CDR3 is TGTGCCACCAGCAGAGCCGGGGGCTTAAGTGAAAAACTGTTTTTT. Translating gives CATSRAGGLSEKLFF.

This clone turned up a few times. The chain recombines TRBV18 with TRBJ1-2; unclear D gene. The CDR3 is made up of 13 amino acids. Germline-derived CDR1 and CDR2 are KGHSH and LQKENI. V was shortened by 5 bases and J by 8 bases, with 15 bases between the two germline ends. This CDR3 is CASSSAMLDGYTF. The CDR3 DNA is TGTGCCAGCTCATCAGCGATGCTCGACGGCTACACCTTC.

This rearrangement joins TRBV27 to TRBJ1-6, with 10 positions matching TRBD1. Germline CDR1 MNHEY, CDR2 SMNVEV (reference sequence). J gave up 3 bases and V 3 bases, and 8 bases lay outside the gene matches. This CDR3 contains 18 residues. CDR3 sequence: CASSFRQGAEYYNSPLHF. For the CDR3, the DNA is TGTGCCAGCAGTTTCAGACAGGGGGCAGAGTACTATAATTCACCCCTCCACTTT.

This clone appeared many times. The sample has other DNA sequences that encode this CDR3 too. The rearrangement joins TRBV5-1 to TRBJ2-7, with 9 bases that match TRBD1. V shed 3 bases, J shed 4 bases, and the junction held 5 bases outside the gene matches. CDR3 size: 14 residues. The germline gives CDR1 SGHRS, CDR2 YFSETQ. CDR3 DNA: TGCGCCAGCAGCTCCGGGACAGGGTCTTACGAGCAGTACTTC. It specifies CASSSGTGSYEQYF.

This chain connects TRBV5-1 to TRBJ2-3; no firm D call. Germline V gene data show CDR1 as SGHRS and CDR2 as YFSETQ. The CDR3 is 15 amino acids. Trimming removed 4 bases from V and 3 bases from J, with 15 bases in between. The DNA of the CDR3 is TGCGCCAGCAGCCTAGGCGGCGGCCGGACAGATACGCAGTATTTT. This translates into CASSLGGGRTDTQYF. Filled out from reference TRBV5-1 and TRBJ2-3, the complete variable domain reads KAGVTQTPRYLIKTRGQQVTLSCSPISGHRSVSWYQQTPGQGLQFLFEYFSETQRNKGNFPGRFSGRQFSNSRSEMNVSTLELGDSALYLCASSLGGGRTDTQYFGPGTRLTVL.

On this clone itself: Other DNA variants within this sample encode the same CDR3. The V call is TRBV20-1, the J call TRBJ2-1; D gene unclear. Germline V gene sequence: CDR1 DFQATT, CDR2 SNEGSKA (reference sequence). The ends were cut back, 2 bases at V and 8 bases at J, with 4 bases in the middle. The CDR3 is made up of 10 amino acids. Here the CDR3 reads CSARRDEQFF. CDR3 bases: TGCAGTGCTAGACGAGATGAGCAGTTCTTC.

This clone appeared a few times. The DNA for the CDR3 is TGTGCCAGCAGCATCGGCGGCAGGGTAGGTAGTCTCGAGCAGTACGTC. Translating gives CASSIGGRVGSLEQYV. The chain combines TRBV21-1 with TRBJ2-7; TRBD1 reflects the table's D call only, with no check against the DNA. TRBV21-1 is marked as a pseudogene. CDR3 length: 16 residues.

In its sample, this clone was seen a few times. The chain recombines TRBV30 with TRBJ1-1; 12 nucleotides align to TRBD1. Germline CDR1 is GTSNPN and CDR2 is SVGIG (reference sequence). Trimming cost V 3 bases and J 10 bases; bases outside gene matches: 12. The CDR3 sequence is 15 residues long. The DNA of the CDR3 is TGTGCCTGGAGGAGCCCGGGACAGGGGGCCCTGGGAGCTTTCTTT. This gives the protein CAWRSPGQGALGAFF.

The V gene is TRBV7-2, the J gene TRBJ1-2, with 9 bases identical to TRBD1. CDR1 is SGHTA and CDR2 is FQGNSA in the germline V gene. CDR3 length: 13 amino acids. V trimming: 1 base; J trimming: 13 bases; junction bases outside the gene matches: 7. CDR3 nucleotide sequence: TGTGCCAGCAGCTTAGTGGACAGGGGCGAGTTCACCTTC. This encodes CASSLVDRGEFTF.

This clone was seen at least ten times. The chain's CDR3 is CASSPPGASSNEQFF. The CDR3, as DNA: TGTGCCAGTAGCCCCCCTGGGGCTAGCTCCAATGAGCAGTTCTTC. This sequence joins TRBV19 and TRBJ2-1; either TRBD1 or TRBD2 may fit D (5 bases each). The CDR3 extends over 15 amino acids. The V gene's germline CDR1 is LNHDA and CDR2 SQIVND (reference sequence). The V end lost 6 bases, the J end lost 6 bases, and 18 bases lay between the germline ends.

V and J are TRBV13 and TRBJ2-7; perhaps TRBD1 as D (6 bases). CDR3 length: 12 residues. Germline V gene sequence: CDR1 PRHDT, CDR2 FYEKMQ (reference sequence). V was cut by 5 bases and J by 5 bases, with 10 bases left in between. CDR3 sequence (DNA): TGTGCCAGCAGCGTACAGGGACACGAGCAGTACGTC. Translating gives CASSVQGHEQYV.

The table lists this clone with a few counts. The gene calls are TRBV6-1 and TRBJ2-5, with TRBD2 matching over 10 bases. Trimming removed 5 bases from V and 4 bases from J; junction bases left unmatched: 4. Looked up from germline, CDR1 is MNHNS and CDR2 is SASEGT. The CDR3 covers 14 residues. DNA of the CDR3: TGTGCCAGCAGTCTAGCGGGAGTAAGAGAGACCCAGTACTTC. Translation: CASSLAGVRETQYF.

In DNA, the CDR3 is TGTGCCAGCAGCCAGGGGGGGGCGCCAAGAAATTCACCCCTCCACTTT. It is translated as CASSQGGAPRNSPLHF. The V and J genes are TRBV14 and TRBJ1-6, with D perhaps TRBD1 (6 bases). V lost 3 bases, J lost 7 bases, and 16 bases lay in between. The CDR3 sequence is 16 residues long. Germline CDR1 SGHDN, CDR2 FVKESK.

The genes are TRBV4-2 and TRBJ2-6; no clear D gene. Germline loops: CDR1 LGHNA, CDR2 YNFKEQ. The CDR3 contains 16 residues. V was shortened by 2 bases and J by 1 base, with 9 bases between the two germline ends. The DNA of the CDR3 is TGTGCCAGCAGCCAAAGAGGAGCTTCTGGGGCCAACGTCCTGACTTTC. Translated: CASSQRGASGANVLTF.

In this sample, this clone turned up a few times. The chain links TRBV9 to TRBJ2-1, with TRBD2 matching over 8 bases. Germline-derived CDR1 and CDR2 are SGDLS and YYNGEE. The length of the CDR3 is 16 residues. Losses at the gene ends were 0 bases for V and 7 bases for J; bases not matched to a gene: 9. The CDR3 reads CASSVENSGIRNEQFF. In DNA, the CDR3 is TGTGCCAGCAGCGTAGAGAATAGCGGGATAAGGAATGAGCAGTTCTTC.

This clone was recorded at least ten times. The chain employs TRBV7-8 and TRBJ2-2, with D perhaps given as TRBD1 or TRBD2 (5 bases each). CDR1 is SGHVS, CDR2 FQNEAQ, per germline. The CDR3 extends over 15 amino acids. Deletions cut 2 bases from V and 4 bases from J, with 11 bases between. CDR3 nucleotide sequence: TGTGCCAGCAGCTTAAGAGGGGCGGTCACCGGGGAGCTGTTTTTT. Encoded protein: CASSLRGAVTGELFF.

The chain combines TRBV5-1 with TRBJ2-2; TRBD1 matches 8 bases. The V gene end was trimmed by 4 bases and the J gene end by 2 bases; junction bases not matched to a gene: 10. Germline V gene data show CDR1 as SGHRS and CDR2 as YFSETQ. This CDR3 is built from 17 residues. The CDR3 coding sequence is TGCGCCAGCAGCCATCAGCCCAGGGGGCTCAACACCGGGGAGCTGTTTTTT. It is translated as CASSHQPRGLNTGELFF.

Note on this clone: The junction differs from germline at one of its ends, possibly a read error. The chain recombines TRBV9 with TRBJ1-2; no firm D call. The length of the CDR3 is 11 residues. Germline assignment: CDR1 SGDLS and CDR2 YYNGEE. CDR3 protein: CASSYYYGYTF. CDR3 DNA sequence: TGTGCCAGCAGCTACTACTACGGCTACACCTTC.

This chain uses TRBV7-2 with TRBJ2-2; tentatively, D is TRBD1 (5 bases). Trimming removed 5 bases from V and 5 bases from J, with 6 bases in between. CDR1 is SGHTA, CDR2 FQGNSA, per germline. The CDR3 loop spans 12 amino acids. CDR3 nucleotide sequence: TGTGCCAGCAGCCAGGGAACCGGGGAGCTGTTTTTT. Its protein product is CASSQGTGELFF.